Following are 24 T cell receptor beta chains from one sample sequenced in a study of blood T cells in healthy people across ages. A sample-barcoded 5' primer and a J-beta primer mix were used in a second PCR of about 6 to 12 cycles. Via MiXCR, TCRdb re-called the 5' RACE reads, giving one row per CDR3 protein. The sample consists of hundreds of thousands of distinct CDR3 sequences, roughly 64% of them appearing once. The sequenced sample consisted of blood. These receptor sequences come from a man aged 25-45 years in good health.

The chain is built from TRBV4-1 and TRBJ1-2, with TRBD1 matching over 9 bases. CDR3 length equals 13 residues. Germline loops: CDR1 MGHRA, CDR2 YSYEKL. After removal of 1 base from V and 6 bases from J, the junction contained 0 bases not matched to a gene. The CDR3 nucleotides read TGCGCCAGCAGCCAAGGGACAGGGGATGGCTACACCTTC. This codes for CASSQGTGDGYTF.

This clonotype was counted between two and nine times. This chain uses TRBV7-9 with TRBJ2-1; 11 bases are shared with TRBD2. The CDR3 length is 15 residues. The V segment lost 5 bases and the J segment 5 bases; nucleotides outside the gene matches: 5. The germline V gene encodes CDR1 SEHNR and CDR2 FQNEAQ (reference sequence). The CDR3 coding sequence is TGTGCCAGCAGCCAGAGACTAGCGGGGCACAATGAGCAGTTCTTC. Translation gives CASSQRLAGHNEQFF.

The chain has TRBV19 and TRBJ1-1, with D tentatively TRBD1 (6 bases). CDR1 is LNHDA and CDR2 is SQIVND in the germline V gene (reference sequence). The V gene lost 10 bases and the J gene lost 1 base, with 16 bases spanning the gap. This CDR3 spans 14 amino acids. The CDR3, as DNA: TGTGCCACCAGGGGACTGGGATCGAACACTGAAGCTTTCTTT. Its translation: CATRGLGSNTEAFF.

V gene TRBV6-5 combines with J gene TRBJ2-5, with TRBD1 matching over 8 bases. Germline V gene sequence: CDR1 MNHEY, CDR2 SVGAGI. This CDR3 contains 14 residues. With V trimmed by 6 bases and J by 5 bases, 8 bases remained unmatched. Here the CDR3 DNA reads TGTGCCAGCAGATCCAGGGGGCCAGGGGAGACCCAGTACTTC. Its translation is CASRSRGPGETQYF.

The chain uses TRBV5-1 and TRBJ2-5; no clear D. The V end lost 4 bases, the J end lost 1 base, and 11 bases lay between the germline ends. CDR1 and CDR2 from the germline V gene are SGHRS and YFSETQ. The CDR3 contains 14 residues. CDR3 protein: CASSDGPTQETQYF. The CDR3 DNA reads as TGCGCCAGCAGCGATGGGCCAACCCAAGAGACCCAGTACTTC.

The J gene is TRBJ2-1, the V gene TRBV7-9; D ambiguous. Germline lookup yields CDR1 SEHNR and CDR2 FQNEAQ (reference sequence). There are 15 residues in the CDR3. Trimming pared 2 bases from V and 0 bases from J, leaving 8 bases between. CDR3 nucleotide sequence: TGTGCCAGCAGCTTAATCTTGGGCTCCTACAATGAGCAGTTCTTC. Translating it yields CASSLILGSYNEQFF.

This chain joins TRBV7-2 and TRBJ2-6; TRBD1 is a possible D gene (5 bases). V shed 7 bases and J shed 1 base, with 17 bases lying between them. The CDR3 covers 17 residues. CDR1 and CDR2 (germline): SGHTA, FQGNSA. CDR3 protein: CASIGQGLASGANVLTF. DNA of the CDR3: TGTGCCAGCATCGGGCAGGGCCTTGCATCTGGGGCCAACGTCCTGACTTTC.

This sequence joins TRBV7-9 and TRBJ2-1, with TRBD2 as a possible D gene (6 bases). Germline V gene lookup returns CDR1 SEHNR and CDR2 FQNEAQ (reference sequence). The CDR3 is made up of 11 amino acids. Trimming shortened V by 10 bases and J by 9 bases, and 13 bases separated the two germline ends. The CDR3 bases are TGTGCCATCGAAGGGCGGGGTGAGCAGTTCTTC. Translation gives CAIEGRGEQFF.

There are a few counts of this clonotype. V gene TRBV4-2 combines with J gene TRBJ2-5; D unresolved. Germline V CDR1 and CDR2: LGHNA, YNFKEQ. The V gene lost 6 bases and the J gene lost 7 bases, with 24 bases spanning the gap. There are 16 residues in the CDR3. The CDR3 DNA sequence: TGTGCCAGCAGTCCTGACGGTTGGGCTCCTGATGGGACCCAGTACTTC. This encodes CASSPDGWAPDGTQYF.

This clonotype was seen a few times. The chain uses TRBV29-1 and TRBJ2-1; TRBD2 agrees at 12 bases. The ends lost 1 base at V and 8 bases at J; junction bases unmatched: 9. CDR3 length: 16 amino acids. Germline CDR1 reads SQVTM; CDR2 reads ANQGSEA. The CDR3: CSVEGDLAGGPYEQFF. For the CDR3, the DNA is TGCAGCGTTGAAGGCGATCTAGCGGGAGGGCCGTATGAGCAGTTCTTC.

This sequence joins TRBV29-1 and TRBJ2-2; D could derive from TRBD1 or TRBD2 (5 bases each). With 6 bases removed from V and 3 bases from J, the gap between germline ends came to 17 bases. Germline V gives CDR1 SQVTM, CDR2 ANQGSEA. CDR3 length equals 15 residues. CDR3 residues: CSVYQLGTDTGELFF. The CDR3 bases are TGCAGCGTCTACCAGCTAGGGACGGACACCGGGGAGCTGTTTTTT.

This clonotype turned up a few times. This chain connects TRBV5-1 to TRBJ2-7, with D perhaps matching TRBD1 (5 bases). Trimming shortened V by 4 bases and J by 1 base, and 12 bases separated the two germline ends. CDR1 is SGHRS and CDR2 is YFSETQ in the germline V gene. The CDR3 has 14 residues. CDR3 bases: TGCGCCAGCAGCACACGACAGACTTCCTACGAGCAGTACTTC. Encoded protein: CASSTRQTSYEQYF.

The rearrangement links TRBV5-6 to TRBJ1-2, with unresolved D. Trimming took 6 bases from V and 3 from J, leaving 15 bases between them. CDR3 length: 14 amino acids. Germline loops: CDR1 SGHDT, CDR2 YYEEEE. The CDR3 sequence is CASNSGPGHYGYTF. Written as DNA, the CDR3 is TGTGCCAGCAACTCCGGGCCCGGTCACTATGGCTACACCTTC.

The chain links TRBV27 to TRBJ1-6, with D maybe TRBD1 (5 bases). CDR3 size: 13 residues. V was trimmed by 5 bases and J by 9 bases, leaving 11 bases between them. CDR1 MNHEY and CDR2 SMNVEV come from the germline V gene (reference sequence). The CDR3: CASSPAGTSPLHF. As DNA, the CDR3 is TGTGCCAGCAGTCCCGCCGGGACTTCACCCCTCCACTTT.

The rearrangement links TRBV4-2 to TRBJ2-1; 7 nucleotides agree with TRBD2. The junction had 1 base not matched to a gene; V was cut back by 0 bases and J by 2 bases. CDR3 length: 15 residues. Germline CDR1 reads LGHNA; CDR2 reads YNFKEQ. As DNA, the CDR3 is TGTGCCAGCAGCCAAGATCGGGGGGCCTACAATGAGCAGTTCTTC. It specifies CASSQDRGAYNEQFF.

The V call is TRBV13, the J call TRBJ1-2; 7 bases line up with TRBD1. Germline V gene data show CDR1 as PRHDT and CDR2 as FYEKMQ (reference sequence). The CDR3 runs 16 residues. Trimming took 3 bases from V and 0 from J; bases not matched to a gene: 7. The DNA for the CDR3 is TGTGCCAGCAGCTTGCAACCACAGGGGACTAACTATGGCTACACCTTC. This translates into CASSLQPQGTNYGYTF.

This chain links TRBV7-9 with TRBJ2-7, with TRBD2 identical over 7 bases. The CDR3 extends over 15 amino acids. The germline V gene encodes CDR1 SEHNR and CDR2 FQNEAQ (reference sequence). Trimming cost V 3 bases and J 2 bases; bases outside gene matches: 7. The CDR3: CASSFREAGTYEQYF. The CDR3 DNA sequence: TGTGCCAGCAGCTTCAGAGAAGCGGGGACCTACGAGCAGTACTTC.

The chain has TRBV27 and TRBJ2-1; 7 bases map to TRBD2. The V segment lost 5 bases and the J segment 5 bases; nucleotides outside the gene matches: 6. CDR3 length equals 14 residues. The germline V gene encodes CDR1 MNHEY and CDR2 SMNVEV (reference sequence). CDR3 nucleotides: TGTGCCAGCAGTACCCTAGCGGTCCACAATGAGCAGTTCTTC. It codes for CASSTLAVHNEQFF.

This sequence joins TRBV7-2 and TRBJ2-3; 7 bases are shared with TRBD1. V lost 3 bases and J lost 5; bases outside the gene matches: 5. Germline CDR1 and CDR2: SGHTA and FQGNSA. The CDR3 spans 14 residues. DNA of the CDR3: TGTGCCAGCAGCTTTGTACAGGGGCTAGATACGCAGTATTTT. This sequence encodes CASSFVQGLDTQYF.

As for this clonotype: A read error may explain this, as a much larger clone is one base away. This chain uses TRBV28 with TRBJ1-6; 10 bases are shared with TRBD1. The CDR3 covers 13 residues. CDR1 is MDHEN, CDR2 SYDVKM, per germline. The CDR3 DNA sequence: TGTGTCAGCAGGACAGGGGGAAATTCACCCCTCCACTTT. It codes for CVSRTGGNSPLHF.

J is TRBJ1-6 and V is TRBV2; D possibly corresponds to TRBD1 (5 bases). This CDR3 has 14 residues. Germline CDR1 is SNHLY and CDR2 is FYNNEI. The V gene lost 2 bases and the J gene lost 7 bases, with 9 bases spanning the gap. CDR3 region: CASSELGANSPLHF. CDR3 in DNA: TGTGCCAGCAGTGAACTCGGGGCCAATTCACCCCTCCACTTT.

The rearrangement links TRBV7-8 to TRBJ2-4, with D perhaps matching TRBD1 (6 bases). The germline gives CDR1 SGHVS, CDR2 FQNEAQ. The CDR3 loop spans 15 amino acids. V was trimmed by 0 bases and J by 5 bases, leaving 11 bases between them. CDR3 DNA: TGTGCCAGCAGCTTAGCACAGGGCCCCCAAAACATTCAGTACTTC. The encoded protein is CASSLAQGPQNIQYF.

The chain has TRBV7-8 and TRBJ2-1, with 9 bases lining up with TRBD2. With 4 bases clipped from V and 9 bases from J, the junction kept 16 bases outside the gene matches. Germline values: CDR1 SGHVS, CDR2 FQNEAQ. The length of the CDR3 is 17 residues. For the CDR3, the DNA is TGTGCCAGCAGCTCTCAACTCGGGACTAGCCGCCGGGTTGAGCAGTTCTTC. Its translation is CASSSQLGTSRRVEQFF.

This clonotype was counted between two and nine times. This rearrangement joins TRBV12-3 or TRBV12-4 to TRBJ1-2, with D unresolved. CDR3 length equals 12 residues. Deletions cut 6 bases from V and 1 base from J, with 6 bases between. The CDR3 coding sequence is TGTGCCAGCAGCGGGAGTAACTATGGCTACACCTTC. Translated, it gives CASSGSNYGYTF.